Detailed here is one TCR beta chain. In the authors' methods: The assay estimated nucleated cells by amplifying reference gene primers. The method was immunoSEQ multiplex PCR; TCRdb's version includes in-frame clones alone and lacks a portion of them. V and J calls and clone size come straight from that table; D and trimming were deduced from the DNA. In the table there are 300,000 to 350,000 clones, about 90% of which are singletons. The entry originates in a study of blood T cell repertoires in COVID-19. Study background: Samples came from the United States, Italy and Spain, spanning acute and convalescent COVID-19. PBMCs, B-cell-depleted T cells, or T cells provided the cDNA or gDNA that made up the material.

Seattle's enrolled individuals joined amid active infection and were then monitored longitudinally. The source of this sequence is a woman aged 70 to 79 with COVID-19, enrolled during active disease. The material sequenced was peripheral blood.

The CDR3 reads CASSPRLEQYF. In DNA form, the CDR3 reads TGTGCCAGCAGCCCTCGACTAGAGCAGTACTTC. V and J are TRBV5-5 and TRBJ2-7; weak D call: TRBD2 (5 bases). Germline V gene sequence: CDR1 SGHKS, CDR2 YYEKEE (reference sequence). V was clipped by 4 bases and J by 7 bases, with 9 bases between them. CDR3 size: 11 residues.